Below are 22 T cell receptor beta chains sequenced from a single sample in a study of T cell responses to AZD1222 COVID-19 vaccine. Sequenced by immunoSEQ multiplex PCR; TCRdb stores in-frame clones only, minus some. The repertoire holds 250,000 to 300,000 clones, with approximately 94% as singletons. The source was peripheral blood, collected 28 days after the second AZD1222 dose. The receptor source for this set is an adult who received the AZD1222 COVID-19 vaccine.

This chain connects TRBV6-2 or TRBV6-3 to TRBJ2-3, with D perhaps TRBD2 (6 bases). In germline, CDR1 is MNHEY, CDR2 SVGEGT. The CDR3 is 14 amino acids. V was clipped by 6 bases and J by 2 bases, with 12 bases between them. The CDR3 loop is CASRYGLYTDTQYF. CDR3 in DNA: TGTGCCAGCAGGTACGGACTATACACAGATACGCAGTATTTT.

The table lists this clone with a count of one. The J gene is TRBJ2-7, the V gene TRBV10-3; weak D call: TRBD1 (7 bases). Germline V CDR1 and CDR2: ENHRY, SYGVKD. Trimming stripped 6 bases from V and 0 bases from J, with 15 bases between. The CDR3 has 15 residues. CDR3 amino acids: CAISAGTAGSYEQYF. The CDR3 bases are TGTGCCATCAGCGCAGGGACAGCGGGCTCCTACGAGCAGTACTTC.

This clone has more than one count but fewer than ten. The chain combines TRBV13 with TRBJ1-1, with D hard to call. Germline V lookup: CDR1 PRHDT, CDR2 FYEKMQ (reference sequence). V lost 5 bases, J lost 7 bases, and 14 bases lay in between. The CDR3 totals 13 residues. DNA of the CDR3: TGTGCCAGCAGCATTGGACGGGTCGGTGAAGCTTTCTTT. It specifies CASSIGRVGEAFF. The whole variable domain, remainder taken from reference TRBV13 and TRBJ1-1, is AAGVIQSPRHLIKEKRETATLKCYPIPRHDTVYWYQQGPGQDPQFLISFYEKMQSDKGSIPDRFSAQQFSDYHSELNMSSLELGDSALYFCASSIGRVGEAFFGQGTRLTVV.

This clone occurred once. The chain recombines TRBV20-1 with TRBJ1-2; no clear D gene. V shed 2 bases and J shed 8 bases, with 6 bases lying between them. The CDR3 has 10 amino acids. Per germline, CDR1 DFQATT and CDR2 SNEGSKA (reference sequence). The chain's CDR3 is CSARREGYTF. For the CDR3, the DNA is TGCAGTGCTAGACGGGAGGGCTACACCTTC.

The rearrangement links TRBV18 to TRBJ2-3; 9 bases align to TRBD2. V was clipped by 2 bases and J by 15 bases; unmatched bases: 6. The CDR3 spans 12 residues. Germline V gene data show CDR1 as KGHSH and CDR2 as LQKENI. The CDR3 DNA sequence: TGTGCCAGCTCACCAGGGCTAGCGGGGCTTTATTTT. It is translated as CASSPGLAGLYF.

The chain combines TRBV18 with TRBJ2-7; perhaps TRBD1 as D (5 bases). The germline CDR1 and CDR2 sequences are KGHSH and LQKENI. There are 14 residues in the CDR3. Trimming pared 4 bases from V and 1 base from J, leaving 11 bases between. For the CDR3, the DNA is TGTGCCAGCTCACTCACGGACAAGTCCTACGAGCAGTACTTC. Its translation is CASSLTDKSYEQYF. The full variable domain, its missing parts supplied by reference TRBV18 and TRBJ2-7, is NAGVMQNPRHLVRRRGQEARLRCSPMKGHSHVYWYRQLPEEGLKFMVYLQKENIIDESGMPKERFSAEFPKEGPSILRIQQVVRGDSAAYFCASSLTDKSYEQYFGPGTRLTVT.

The chain has TRBV9 and TRBJ1-2, with a possible D match to TRBD1 (6 bases). CDR1 and CDR2 (germline): SGDLS, YYNGEE. V lost 3 bases and J lost 4, with 13 bases in between. This CDR3 comprises 14 residues. The CDR3 loop is CASSEGGRTYGYTF. CDR3 coding DNA: TGTGCCAGCAGCGAGGGGGGCAGAACCTATGGCTACACCTTC.

The V gene is TRBV5-4, the J gene TRBJ1-1, with 10 bases matching TRBD1. Per the germline V gene, CDR1 is SGHNT and CDR2 is YYREEE (reference sequence). The CDR3 length is 13 residues. V was clipped by 2 bases and J by 6 bases; unmatched bases: 1. The CDR3, as DNA: TGTGCCAGCAGCTTAGACAGGGGGCCTGAAGCTTTCTTT. Translating it yields CASSLDRGPEAFF. The whole variable domain, filled in from reference TRBV5-4 and TRBJ1-1, reads ETGVTQSPTHLIKTRGQQVTLRCSSQSGHNTVSWYQQALGQGPQFIFQYYREEENGRGNFPPRFSGLQFPNYSSELNVNALELDDSALYLCASSLDRGPEAFFGQGTRLTVV.

The V call is TRBV5-1, the J call TRBJ1-1, with 9 bases lining up with TRBD1. The germline V gene has CDR1 SGHRS and CDR2 YFSETQ. The CDR3 spans 15 residues. J lost 4 bases, V lost 4 bases, and 8 bases had no gene match. The CDR3 reads CASSPGQGGGTEAFF. CDR3 coding DNA: TGCGCCAGCAGCCCGGGACAGGGAGGGGGCACTGAAGCTTTCTTT.

This clone has only one observation. The gene calls are TRBV20-1 and TRBJ1-1; D gene ambiguous. The CDR3 sequence is 11 residues long. The germline V gene encodes CDR1 DFQATT and CDR2 SNEGSKA (reference sequence). Trimming shortened V by 6 bases and J by 5 bases, and 10 bases separated the two germline ends. DNA of the CDR3: TGCAGTGCCCCCCCCAGGACTGAAGCTTTCTTT. Residues: CSAPPRTEAFF.

The chain couples TRBV30 to TRBJ1-2, with a tentative D call TRBD1 (6 bases). This CDR3 comprises 11 residues. The germline CDR1 and CDR2 sequences are GTSNPN and SVGIG (reference sequence). Trimming removed 4 bases from V and 10 bases from J, with 13 bases in between. The CDR3 DNA reads as TGTGCCTGGAACAGGGACTTATCCTACACCTTC. Translating gives CAWNRDLSYTF. Complete variable domain (other parts from reference TRBV30 and TRBJ1-2): SQTIHQWPATLVQPVGSPLSLECTVEGTSNPNLYWYRQAAGRGLQLLFYSVGIGQISSEVPQNLSASRPQDRQFILSSKKLLLSDSGFYLCAWNRDLSYTFGSGTRLTVV.

The gene calls are TRBV7-9 and TRBJ2-7; 8 positions match TRBD1. CDR1 and CDR2 from the germline V gene are SEHNR and FQNEAQ (reference sequence). Trimming cost V 3 bases and J 3 bases; bases outside gene matches: 16. CDR3 length: 18 residues. The CDR3 sequence: CASSFFGQGDTNIYEQYF. The CDR3 nucleotides are TGTGCCAGCAGCTTTTTTGGACAGGGAGACACCAATATCTACGAGCAGTACTTC.

The rearrangement links TRBV2 to TRBJ2-3, with no clear D. The V gene lost 3 bases and the J gene lost 2 bases, with 9 bases spanning the gap. Per germline, CDR1 SNHLY and CDR2 FYNNEI. The CDR3 has 14 residues. CDR3 DNA: TGTGCCAGCAGTGACTCTCTGTTCACAGATACGCAGTATTTT. Its translation is CASSDSLFTDTQYF.

The V call is TRBV9, the J call TRBJ2-2; D is uncertain. Trimming stripped 0 bases from V and 1 base from J, with 1 base between. Germline V gives CDR1 SGDLS, CDR2 YYNGEE. The CDR3 loop spans 13 amino acids. As DNA, the CDR3 is TGTGCCAGCAGCGTAGGGAACACCGGGGAGCTGTTTTTT. Its translation: CASSVGNTGELFF. Complete variable domain (other parts from reference TRBV9 and TRBJ2-2): DSGVTQTPKHLITATGQRVTLRCSPRSGDLSVYWYQQSLDQGLQFLIQYYNGEERAKGNILERFSAQQFPDLHSELNLSSLELGDSALYFCASSVGNTGELFFGEGSRLTVL.

The rearrangement joins TRBV3-1 (or the pseudogene TRBV3-2) to TRBJ1-4, with a weak D call TRBD1 (5 bases). Trimming took off 3 bases at V and 8 bases at J, with 13 bases between the two ends. This CDR3 is 14 amino acids long. Germline V gene lookup returns CDR1 LGHDT and CDR2 YNNKEL (reference sequence). CDR3 residues: CASSHRGTGEKLFF. DNA for the CDR3: TGTGCCAGCAGCCATCGGGGGACCGGGGAAAAACTGTTTTTT.

The chain is built from TRBV7-9 and TRBJ2-7; D possibly corresponds to TRBD2 (6 bases). This CDR3 has 14 residues. CDR1 and CDR2 from the germline V gene are SEHNR and FQNEAQ (reference sequence). V lost 4 bases, J lost 2 bases, and 12 bases lay in between. CDR3 nucleotides: TGTGCCAGCAGCTCAGCCGGGACTCCCTACGAGCAGTACTTC. It encodes CASSSAGTPYEQYF.

This clone appeared a single time. V gene TRBV18 combines with J gene TRBJ1-4, with D perhaps TRBD1 (6 bases). The CDR3 has 14 amino acids. The germline V gene has CDR1 KGHSH and CDR2 LQKENI. V gave up 5 bases and J gave up 5 bases, with 12 bases separating them. As DNA, the CDR3 is TGTGCCAGCTCAAGGGGGGCTTGGAATGAAAAACTGTTTTTT. Residues: CASSRGAWNEKLFF.

This clone was seen ten or more times. The chain employs TRBV4-2 and TRBJ2-3; weak D call: TRBD2 (6 bases). The length of the CDR3 is 15 residues. With 1 base removed from V and 2 bases from J, the gap between germline ends came to 10 bases. CDR1 is LGHNA and CDR2 is YNFKEQ in the germline V gene. CDR3 protein: CASSQGAGPTDTQYF. The CDR3 DNA reads as TGTGCCAGCAGCCAAGGGGCGGGGCCCACAGATACGCAGTATTTT.

V is TRBV7-9 and J is TRBJ1-6, with no clear D. In germline, CDR1 is SEHNR, CDR2 FQNEAQ (reference sequence). Trimming removed 2 bases from V and 10 bases from J, with 9 bases in between. The CDR3 runs to 13 residues. CDR3 loop: CASSLWGDSPLHF. CDR3 coding DNA: TGTGCCAGCAGCTTATGGGGAGACTCACCCCTCCACTTT. Full variable domain (missing parts from reference TRBV7-9 and TRBJ1-6): DTGVSQNPRHKITKRGQNVTFRCDPISEHNRLYWYRQTLGQGPEFLTYFQNEAQLEKSRLLSDRFSAERPKGSFSTLEIQRTEQGDSAMYLCASSLWGDSPLHFGNGTRLTVT.

The chain employs TRBV28 and TRBJ2-7, with 7 bases matching TRBD2. V was clipped by 8 bases and J by 1 base; unmatched bases: 14. Germline assignment: CDR1 MDHEN and CDR2 SYDVKM. The CDR3 has 16 amino acids. DNA for the CDR3: TGTGCCAGCTATGGGGGGGGTCTAGCTGGGTCCTACGAGCAGTACTTC. This sequence encodes CASYGGGLAGSYEQYF.

The chain combines TRBV2 with TRBJ2-7, with 8 bases lining up with TRBD2. Germline V gene lookup returns CDR1 SNHLY and CDR2 FYNNEI. Trimming cost V 10 bases and J 2 bases; bases outside gene matches: 7. The CDR3 runs 13 residues. Written as DNA, the CDR3 is TGTGCCACCCGGCGGGAGGCCCCCTACGAGCAGTACTTC. It translates to CATRREAPYEQYF.

The genes are TRBV13 and TRBJ2-7; TRBD1 matches 9 bases. The CDR3 extends over 13 amino acids. Germline CDR1 is PRHDT and CDR2 is FYEKMQ (reference sequence). V was clipped by 8 bases and J by 2 bases; unmatched bases: 4. The CDR3 region has the DNA TGTGCCAGCGGGGGACAGGGCCCCTACGAGCAGTACTTC. Protein: CASGGQGPYEQYF.